This TCR beta chain was obtained from a study of tumor-infiltrating lymphocytes in primary liver carcinoma. CDR3 length equals 13 residues. Germline V CDR1 and CDR2: SGHAT, FQDESV (reference sequence). The count of this clonotype is one. One end of the junction is discordant with germline, which a read error may explain. In addition to blood RNA drawn from unsorted whole blood, germline DNA was extracted. Making TCR beta cDNA involved approximately 0.5 ug total RNA and a constant-region primer. For TCR beta, libraries were produced by three nested multiplex PCR rounds using slightly modified ARM-PCR. Running 10 cycles apiece, the first two PCR rounds relied on TRBV1-TRBV30 forward primers together with a C-beta reverse primer. TCRdb reprocessed the multiplex PCR reads with MiXCR, giving one entry per CDR3 protein. The sample has 300,000 to 350,000 distinct CDR3 sequences; less than 70% are singletons.

Sequencing was performed on peripheral blood. The sequence derives from a man aged 35 to 55 with primary liver carcinoma and hepatitis B virus infection. This chain uses TRBV11-1 with TRBJ2-5, with D unclear. CDR3 sequence reads: CTSSSLPEGTQYF. The CDR3 DNA sequence: TGTACCAGCAGCTCCCTGCCGGAAGGGACCCAGTACTTC.